This T cell receptor beta chain was sequenced during a study of T-cell reconstitution after alpha-beta-depleted transplantation in children. Germline loops: CDR1 DFQATT, CDR2 SNEGSKA (reference sequence). This CDR3 spans 16 amino acids. As regards this clonotype: One end of the junction fails to match germline, which may point to a read error.

TCRbeta library construction was performed incorporating unique molecular identifiers. TCRdb processed the PCR reads anew with MiXCR; each CDR3 protein has one entry. Here the sample spans fewer than 550,000 distinct CDR3 sequences, 11% being singletons. The TCR originated in a human donor who donated a stem cell graft to a child with acute myeloid leukemia. This sample comprised PBMCs from the stem cell graft donor, obtained from the stem cell graft. The chain uses TRBV20-1 and TRBJ1-2, with D possibly TRBD1 on 6 matching bases. The CDR3: CCARDSGGLANYGYTF. In DNA form, the CDR3 reads TGCTGTGCTAGAGATTCGGGGGGCCTAGCTAACTATGGCTACACCTTC.